This TCR beta chain was identified during a study of PD-L1 blockade in urothelial cancer (TCRdb year 2017). Some background on the complete study: Therapy was started in the mid-2010s for all patients, and atezolizumab 1,200 mg was administered intravenously every 3 weeks. About 85% of the 29 patients were identified as males with urothelial cancer of bladder origin, and a prior smoking history was reported by 18 of 29 patients. Patients had an ECOG performance status of 0 or 1 and had received between 0 and 3 prior chemotherapy regimens. Blood samples were analyzed 3 weeks after the start of treatment (second dose) and 6 weeks after the start of treatment. A median of roughly 140,000 T cells and 85,000 or so unique TCRs was obtained from blood samples, and a median clonality of approximately 0.077 was observed. Somatic, immune and clinical correlates of response to PD-L1 blockade with atezolizumab in urothelial cancer were the focus of an exploratory multi-omic analysis. TCR sequencing covered pretreatment tumor samples and matched, serially collected peripheral blood taken before and after atezolizumab treatment. Progression-free survival longer than 6 months counted as durable clinical benefit, and TCR features were additionally tested against both progression-free and overall survival. In the same patients who had TCR sequencing, pretreatment tumors also underwent whole exome sequencing and RNA sequencing. Roughly nine patients achieved durable clinical benefit and roughly 20 did not. Twenty-nine patients had pretreatment blood TCR-seq, some 25 had at least one posttreatment blood collection, and some 25 had tumor TCR-seq. Overall study outcomes, separate from this receptor: Patients with durable benefit showed greater expansion of tumor-associated TCR clones in peripheral blood 3 weeks after starting treatment (n ≈ 23, p = 0.022). Because the sample size was small (n of about 27) and many exploratory analyses were performed, the results are intended to be hypothesis-generating. Improved progression-free and overall survival was found to be associated with pretreatment peripheral blood TCR clonality below the median.

To estimate absolute template abundance from read counts, synthetic TCR analog templates were spiked into each PCR. Using the immunoSEQ assay, TCRbeta CDR3 regions were amplified from genomic DNA with bias-controlled V and J gene primers. Sequencing of rearranged TCRbeta segments was done at approximately 20X coverage. Per the original workflow: Sequencing errors were corrected by clustering, and CDR3s were annotated against IMGT so that V, D and J genes could be assigned. Downstream analyses used only productive TCRbeta rearrangements and left out out-of-frame or stop-codon sequences. Clonality was calculated as one minus the Shannon entropy normalized by the log of the number of unique productive sequences. Clones differing between time points or between blood and tumor were identified by Fisher's exact test with Benjamini-Hochberg correction at adjusted p below 0.01. The table was pulled from immuneACCESS by TCRdb, which kept in-frame rearrangements only. Such tables lose some clones; where checked, under half of the loss comes from unresolved V genes, and the rest has no known cause. The V and J calls and the clone size are those of that table, but D and trimming were determined from the DNA. The sample yields fewer than 130,000 clones; over 75% were counted once. Roughly 2.2% of the sample comes from the top ten.

A total of around 30 patients with locally advanced or metastatic urothelial carcinoma, treated at Memorial Sloan Kettering on a trial protocol, made up the cohort. Peripheral blood mononuclear cells were collected pretreatment and during treatment, with between 1 and 8 total time points per patient. The Qiagen DNeasy Blood extraction kit was used to purify genomic DNA from total PBMCs and tumor samples. PBMCs were collected pretreatment and during treatment, and were isolated and stored as previously described. Trimming at the junction amounts to 8 bases on V and 2 bases on J, and the germline ends lie 21 bases apart. CDR1 and CDR2 were assigned from the germline V gene as MDHEN and SYDVKM. Reading from cysteine to phenylalanine, the CDR3 counts 17 amino acids. Left in the record is the CDR3 DNA by itself, 51 bases read in frame from the first base. Concerning this clone itself: Its antigen has not been determined. No per-base quality is available; no much larger clone lies one base away.

The receptor chain draws on TRBV28 and TRBJ2-2; the D gene is perhaps TRBD2, on 6 matching bases. Sequences were derived from PBMCs, sampled around atezolizumab (anti-PD-L1) treatment. The source of this sequence is a man aged 50-60 years with urothelial cancer. The nucleotide sequence reads as follows: TGTGCCAGCGCCCTCCTCGCGGGCGGGAAAAACACCGGGGAGCTGTTTTTT. It translates to CASALLAGGKNTGELFF.